This entry lists 14 T cell receptor beta chains sequenced from one sample in a study of blood T cell repertoires in COVID-19. The table came from immunoSEQ multiplex PCR; TCRdb's copy has only in-frame clones and leaves some out. Here the sample spans approximately 110,000 clones, approximately 81% being singletons. Sequenced: peripheral blood. The receptor set was obtained from a man older than 75 with acute or convalescent COVID-19.

The chain couples TRBV2 to TRBJ1-3; a possible D gene is TRBD1 (6 bases). The CDR3 loop spans 14 amino acids. CDR1 SNHLY and CDR2 FYNNEI come from the germline V gene. V was clipped by 6 bases and J by 8 bases, with 17 bases between them. The CDR3 sequence: CASSPIADSYTIYF. The CDR3 nucleotides read TGTGCCAGCAGCCCTATTGCGGACAGCTACACCATATATTTT.

The J gene is TRBJ1-3, the V gene TRBV5-1, with a tentative D call TRBD1 (5 bases). Germline-derived CDR1 and CDR2 are SGHRS and YFSETQ. Deletions cut 1 base from V and 0 bases from J, with 11 bases between. The CDR3 contains 16 residues. CDR3 residues: CASSLSGASSGNTIYF. CDR3 nucleotides: TGCGCCAGCAGCTTGTCTGGGGCCTCCTCTGGAAACACCATATATTTT. Filled out from reference TRBV5-1 and TRBJ1-3, the complete variable domain reads KAGVTQTPRYLIKTRGQQVTLSCSPISGHRSVSWYQQTPGQGLQFLFEYFSETQRNKGNFPGRFSGRQFSNSRSEMNVSTLELGDSALYLCASSLSGASSGNTIYFGEGSWLTVV.

This chain uses TRBV6-2 or TRBV6-3 with TRBJ1-5; possible D gene TRBD1, 6 bases. Trimming shortened V by 2 bases and J by 1 base, and 9 bases separated the two germline ends. The CDR3 consists of 15 residues. Looked up from germline, CDR1 is MNHEY and CDR2 is SVGEGT. The CDR3 sequence: CASSYTDRSNQPQHF. The CDR3 DNA follows: TGTGCCAGCAGTTACACAGACAGGAGCAATCAGCCCCAGCATTTT.

The chain couples TRBV19 to TRBJ1-3; the D is unclear. With 6 bases removed from V and 0 bases from J, the gap between germline ends came to 9 bases. CDR3 length: 14 amino acids. Germline lookup yields CDR1 LNHDA and CDR2 SQIVND (reference sequence). CDR3 loop: CASRAGSSGNTIYF. The CDR3 nucleotides are TGTGCCAGTAGGGCGGGTTCCTCTGGAAACACCATATATTTT.

The chain has TRBV12-3 or TRBV12-4 and TRBJ1-6; the D gene is possibly TRBD1 (6 bases). V lost 5 bases and J 9 bases, leaving 11 bases between the germline ends. CDR3 size: 13 residues. The CDR3 region is CASSNREGSPLHF. The DNA for the CDR3 is TGTGCCAGCAGTAACAGGGAAGGTTCACCCCTCCACTTT.

The chain uses TRBV19 and TRBJ2-3, with D possibly being TRBD2 (6 bases). This CDR3 has 16 amino acids. The germline V gene encodes CDR1 LNHDA and CDR2 SQIVND (reference sequence). Trimming left V 5 bases short and J 0 bases short, with 15 bases between. CDR3 DNA sequence: TGTGCCAGTAGTGACGGGAGTGGACTTAGCACAGATACGCAGTATTTT. Its translation is CASSDGSGLSTDTQYF.

The V call is TRBV4-3, the J call TRBJ1-2; 8 positions agree with TRBD1. The germline gives CDR1 LGHNA, CDR2 YSLEER. CDR3 length equals 14 residues. V lost 3 bases and J lost 3; bases outside the gene matches: 3. The CDR3 sequence is CASSQTGDYYGYTF. Written as DNA, the CDR3 is TGCGCCAGCAGCCAGACAGGGGATTACTATGGCTACACCTTC.

The CDR3 is CATSDFKTQYF. CDR3 sequence (DNA): TGTGCCACCAGTGACTTTAAGACCCAGTACTTC. The chain carries TRBV24-1 and TRBJ2-5; no reliable D call. This CDR3 has 11 residues. Germline lookup yields CDR1 KGHDR and CDR2 SFDVKD. Trimming shortened V by 4 bases and J by 6 bases, and 5 bases separated the two germline ends.

This chain connects TRBV28 to TRBJ2-3; D ambiguous. Deletions cut 3 bases from V and 0 bases from J, with 7 bases between. Germline V CDR1 and CDR2: MDHEN, SYDVKM. This CDR3 has 14 amino acids. The chain's CDR3 is CASSFPGSTDTQYF. CDR3 nucleotide sequence: TGTGCCAGCAGTTTCCCCGGGAGCACAGATACGCAGTATTTT.

The genes are TRBV7-9 and TRBJ2-7; D might be TRBD2 (5 bases). Germline V CDR1 and CDR2: SEHNR, FQNEAQ (reference sequence). The V gene lost 4 bases and the J gene lost 4 bases, with 8 bases spanning the gap. The CDR3 is 12 residues long. The CDR3 loop reads CASSSTRYEQYF. In DNA form, the CDR3 reads TGTGCCAGCAGCTCCACTAGATACGAGCAGTACTTC.

The V and J genes are TRBV7-3 and TRBJ2-1; TRBD2 matches at 8 bases. With 8 bases clipped from V and 4 bases from J, the junction kept 7 bases outside the gene matches. The CDR3 is made up of 14 amino acids. Germline V CDR1 and CDR2: SGHTA, FQGTGA. The CDR3 region is CASSPSGLYNEQFF. CDR3 sequence (DNA): TGTGCCAGCTCCCCTAGCGGGCTTTACAATGAGCAGTTCTTC.

This sequence joins TRBV5-1 and TRBJ1-5, with 7 bases that match TRBD1. V dropped 4 bases and J dropped 0; count of bases not matched to a gene: 7. Germline-derived CDR1 and CDR2 are SGHRS and YFSETQ. This CDR3 is 16 amino acids long. CDR3 sequence reads: CASSPGTDFSNQPQHF. For the CDR3, the DNA is TGCGCCAGCAGCCCAGGGACAGATTTTAGCAATCAGCCCCAGCATTTT.

V usage is TRBV2 and J usage is TRBJ2-1; a weak D match, TRBD2 (5 bases). Germline V gene sequence: CDR1 SNHLY, CDR2 FYNNEI. This CDR3 comprises 17 residues. Trimming pared 0 bases from V and 4 bases from J, leaving 16 bases between. The CDR3 DNA reads TGTGCCAGCAGTGAAGCGCTTCGCCAGCCGGGGTACAATGAGCAGTTCTTC. This gives the protein CASSEALRQPGYNEQFF.

CDR3 nucleotide sequence: TGTGCCAGTAGTATGTGGACAGGGGTCAATTCACCCCTCCACTTT. Protein: CASSMWTGVNSPLHF. The chain recombines TRBV19 with TRBJ1-6; 9 bases fit TRBD1. The CDR3 has 15 amino acids. V gave up 3 bases and J gave up 7 bases; unmatched junction bases: 4. Germline lookup yields CDR1 LNHDA and CDR2 SQIVND (reference sequence).